The present T cell receptor beta chain was sequenced within a study of shared clonotypes between healthy human individuals. Study context: Researchers drew samples from a couple of women and three men aged 18 to 49.

V lost 1 base and J lost 4; bases outside the gene matches: 6. Germline CDR1 reads LNHNV; CDR2 reads YYDKDF (reference sequence). CDR3 length: 15 residues. Libraries were prepared by immunoSEQ multiplex PCR; TCRdb keeps only in-frame clonotypes and omits some of them. This table has around 1.5 million clones, 95% to 99% appearing once. Source material: naive CD4+ T cells sorted from blood. The sample's subset: CD45RA+ positively selected. The TCR was taken from a man aged 25-40 years in good health. This chain joins TRBV15 and TRBJ1-2; 7 bases match TRBD1. The CDR3 DNA is TGTGCCACCAGCAGAGGGACAGGCCGGCCCTATGGCTACACCTTC. It specifies CATSRGTGRPYGYTF.